These 21 T cell receptor beta chains came from one sample sequenced in a study of beta chain features in type 1 diabetes (dated by TCRdb to 2016 to 2018). Libraries were made using the immunoSEQ multiplex PCR assay. All of the isolated RNA was reverse transcribed with the High Capacity cDNA Reverse Transcription Kit, so expressed TCRB transcripts were sequenced. As stored in TCRdb, this immuneACCESS dataset retains in-frame rearrangements with V and J assigned. A fraction of the clones does not appear; measured against another copy, unresolved V genes explain less than half of the discrepancy, and the remainder lacks a known reason. Across this sample there are hundreds of thousands of clones, with about a sixth seen only once. The biggest ten clones account for around 0.1% of the sample. Sequencing input: naive CD4+ T cells from blood. The cell subset or site label corresponds to: true naive CD4+ T cells. Receptors were obtained from a man younger than 35 in good health.

The chain employs TRBV18 and TRBJ2-7, with D hard to call. The ends were cut back, 3 bases at V and 4 bases at J, with 7 bases in the middle. Germline assignment: CDR1 KGHSH and CDR2 LQKENI. There are 12 residues in the CDR3. This CDR3 reads CASSPATYEQYF. For the CDR3, the DNA is TGTGCCAGCTCACCCGCCACTTACGAGCAGTACTTC. Combining the CDR3 with reference TRBV18 and TRBJ2-7 gives the whole variable domain NAGVMQNPRHLVRRRGQEARLRCSPMKGHSHVYWYRQLPEEGLKFMVYLQKENIIDESGMPKERFSAEFPKEGPSILRIQQVVRGDSAAYFCASSPATYEQYFGPGTRLTVT.

This clone has just a few counts. The V and J genes are TRBV6-1 and TRBJ2-7; 11 positions agree with TRBD1. Germline V gives CDR1 MNHNS, CDR2 SASEGT. The CDR3 sequence is 15 residues long. J was trimmed by 2 bases and V by 3 bases; bases with no gene match: 3. Here the CDR3 DNA reads TGTGCCAGCAGTGAGGACAGGGGGCGGACCTACGAGCAGTACTTC. Encoded protein: CASSEDRGRTYEQYF.

The V and J genes are TRBV4-2 and TRBJ2-7; D unresolved. CDR1 is LGHNA and CDR2 is YNFKEQ in the germline V gene. Trimming stripped 1 base from V and 5 bases from J, with 6 bases between. The CDR3 extends over 12 amino acids. The DNA for the CDR3 is TGTGCCAGCAGCCAAGCGGCTGACGAGCAGTACTTC. Its protein product is CASSQAADEQYF.

The sample holds a few counts of this clone. At one end the junction does not follow the germline gene, possibly because of a read error. The V and J genes are TRBV5-1 and TRBJ2-5; 10 nucleotides line up with TRBD1. Germline CDR1 is SGHRS and CDR2 is YFSETQ. The length of the CDR3 is 11 residues. The CDR3 sequence: CASSGDRGQDF. In nucleotides, the CDR3 is TGCGCCAGCAGCGGCGACAGGGGGCAAGACTTC.

This clone was detected only a few times. The chain couples TRBV4-2 to TRBJ2-1, with TRBD1 identical over 7 bases. The germline V gene encodes CDR1 LGHNA and CDR2 YNFKEQ. V lost 4 bases to trimming and J lost 5 bases; unmatched junction nucleotides: 14. The CDR3 contains 17 residues. The CDR3 DNA sequence: TGTGCCAGCAGCCTCCATCAGGGGGTTCTAGGCAACAATGAGCAGTTCTTC. This translates into CASSLHQGVLGNNEQFF.

This clone was counted a single time. The chain uses TRBV28 and TRBJ1-1, with a tentative D call TRBD1 (6 bases). The CDR3 is made up of 14 amino acids. Germline CDR1 and CDR2: MDHEN and SYDVKM. The V gene lost 3 bases and the J gene lost 1 base, with 9 bases spanning the gap. CDR3 sequence: CASSLAGANTEAFF. Here the CDR3 DNA reads TGTGCCAGCAGTTTGGCGGGGGCGAACACTGAAGCTTTCTTT.

This clone was counted between two and nine times. The chain recombines TRBV5-1 with TRBJ2-4; D possibly corresponds to TRBD1 (5 bases). Trimming took off 5 bases at V and 1 base at J, with 16 bases between the two ends. Germline V gene lookup returns CDR1 SGHRS and CDR2 YFSETQ. The CDR3 length is 16 residues. The CDR3 DNA is TGCGCCAGCAGGACTTCAGGGTCCGCGGCCAAAAACATTCAGTACTTC. Amino acids: CASRTSGSAAKNIQYF.

This clone has a handful of counts. The V call is TRBV11-1, the J call TRBJ1-1; the D is unclear. This CDR3 is 12 amino acids long. Trimming stripped 10 bases from V and 11 bases from J, with 20 bases between. From germline, CDR1 is SGHAT and CDR2 FQDESV (reference sequence). Written as DNA, the CDR3 is TGTGCCACCAAGAGGGAGGTTACGGGTGCTTTCTTT. It translates to CATKREVTGAFF. Filled out from reference TRBV11-1 and TRBJ1-1, the complete variable domain reads EAEVAQSPRYKITEKSQAVAFWCDPISGHATLYWYRQILGQGPELLVQFQDESVVDDSQLPKDRFSAERLKGVDSTLKIQPAELGDSAMYLCATKREVTGAFFGQGTRLTVV.

This clone was observed a handful of times. Other DNA sequences in this specimen translate into the identical CDR3. The chain recombines TRBV29-1 with TRBJ2-5; the D gene could be TRBD1 or TRBD2 (6 bases each). The germline V gene has CDR1 SQVTM and CDR2 ANQGSEA. V dropped 4 bases and J dropped 2 bases, with 8 bases sitting between them. The CDR3 totals 12 residues. CDR3 in amino acids: CSVGGGQETQYF. DNA of the CDR3: TGCAGCGTTGGAGGGGGGCAAGAGACCCAGTACTTC.

The chain employs TRBV30 and TRBJ2-6; TRBD1 agrees at 7 bases. Germline values: CDR1 GTSNPN, CDR2 SVGIG (reference sequence). The CDR3 covers 16 residues. Germline trimming cut 8 bases from V and 0 bases from J; bases unmatched to any gene: 10. This CDR3 reads CAGSGRGSSGANVLTF. CDR3 bases: TGTGCCGGATCTGGCAGGGGGTCCTCTGGGGCCAACGTCCTGACTTTC.

The chain has TRBV9 and TRBJ1-5; 7 bases match TRBD1. J lost 6 bases, V lost 0 bases, and 9 bases had no gene match. Germline loops: CDR1 SGDLS, CDR2 YYNGEE. The CDR3 sequence is 16 residues long. The CDR3 region is CASSVEGTVGGQPQHF. In nucleotides, the CDR3 is TGTGCCAGCAGCGTAGAAGGGACAGTCGGCGGTCAGCCCCAGCATTTT. Based on the CDR3 plus reference TRBV9 and TRBJ1-5, the full variable domain is DSGVTQTPKHLITATGQRVTLRCSPRSGDLSVYWYQQSLDQGLQFLIQYYNGEERAKGNILERFSAQQFPDLHSELNLSSLELGDSALYFCASSVEGTVGGQPQHFGDGTRLSIL.

This clone was recorded a few times. The chain combines TRBV6-5 with TRBJ2-1; no clear D. The CDR3 has 12 amino acids. Per the germline V gene, CDR1 is MNHEY and CDR2 is SVGAGI. The V end lost 5 bases, the J end lost 4 bases, and 6 bases lay between the germline ends. CDR3 in DNA: TGTGCCAGCAGTACTACTTACAATGAGCAGTTCTTC. Translation: CASSTTYNEQFF.

This rearrangement joins TRBV29-1 to TRBJ1-4; D unresolved. The CDR3 contains 15 residues. Germline V lookup: CDR1 SQVTM, CDR2 ANQGSEA. Trimming took 4 bases from V and 8 from J, leaving 20 bases between them. The CDR3 sequence: CSVGWARPNEEKLFF. CDR3 coding DNA: TGCAGCGTTGGATGGGCGCGGCCGAACGAAGAAAAACTGTTTTTT.

This clone turned up a few times. The V call is TRBV10-3, the J call TRBJ2-5; 9 bases are shared with TRBD2. Germline loops: CDR1 ENHRY, CDR2 SYGVKD. Trimming took 0 bases from V and 7 from J; bases not matched to a gene: 3. The CDR3 extends over 14 amino acids. The CDR3 region is CAISESKAGGTQYF. In DNA form, the CDR3 reads TGTGCCATCAGTGAGTCGAAAGCGGGGGGGACCCAGTACTTC.

CDR3 sequence: CASSPAGTGSSYEQYF. For the CDR3, the DNA is TGTGCCAGCTCACCAGCCGGGACAGGGAGCTCCTACGAGCAGTACTTC. The chain joins TRBV18 to TRBJ2-7; 9 nucleotides line up with TRBD1. Germline V gene sequence: CDR1 KGHSH, CDR2 LQKENI. This CDR3 comprises 16 residues. Trimming at V came to 2 bases and at J to 0 bases, leaving 5 bases not matched to a gene.

The V call is TRBV30, the J call TRBJ2-2; possible D gene TRBD1, 6 bases. The V end lost 4 bases, the J end lost 0 bases, and 9 bases lay between the germline ends. There are 14 residues in the CDR3. Germline loops: CDR1 GTSNPN, CDR2 SVGIG (reference sequence). CDR3 DNA sequence: TGTGCCTGGAAGACAGGCCCGAACACCGGGGAGCTGTTTTTT. It specifies CAWKTGPNTGELFF.

The J gene is TRBJ1-3, the V gene TRBV6-5, with D unresolved. Trimming took 0 bases from V and 10 from J, leaving 10 bases between them. The V gene's germline CDR1 is MNHEY and CDR2 SVGAGI. CDR3 length: 13 residues. The CDR3 coding sequence is TGTGCCAGCAGTTACTCGACGATCGGGACCATATATTTT. Amino acids: CASSYSTIGTIYF.

There are a few counts of this clone. J is TRBJ1-1 and V is TRBV7-3; no firm D call. There are 15 residues in the CDR3. Trimming took off 1 base at V and 5 bases at J, with 14 bases between the two ends. Germline CDR1 reads SGHTA; CDR2 reads FQGTGA. This CDR3 reads CASSLSPPPGTEAFF. In nucleotides, the CDR3 is TGTGCCAGCAGCTTAAGTCCTCCCCCAGGAACTGAAGCTTTCTTT.

The chain uses TRBV7-9 and TRBJ2-5; possibly TRBD1 or TRBD2 for D (5 bases each). The CDR3 totals 14 residues. The V end lost 8 bases, the J end lost 2 bases, and 15 bases lay between the germline ends. CDR1 and CDR2 from the germline V gene are SEHNR and FQNEAQ (reference sequence). The CDR3 is CASGTGGAQETQYF. CDR3 DNA sequence: TGTGCCAGCGGGACGGGTGGAGCTCAAGAGACCCAGTACTTC.

The genes are TRBV2 and TRBJ2-3, with D perhaps TRBD2 (6 bases). Germline lookup yields CDR1 SNHLY and CDR2 FYNNEI. The CDR3 has 19 residues. V lost 6 bases and J lost 4, with 29 bases in between. CDR3 sequence (DNA): TGTGCCAGCAGCGAGACCCCCCGCGGGACGGGCCTCCGGTCAGATACGCAGTATTTT. Encoded protein: CASSETPRGTGLRSDTQYF.

This clone came up a few times. The rearrangement links TRBV10-3 to TRBJ2-7, with D possibly being TRBD1 or TRBD2 (5 bases each). Trimming stripped 3 bases from V and 1 base from J, with 7 bases between. CDR3 length equals 13 residues. The germline V gene has CDR1 ENHRY and CDR2 SYGVKD. CDR3 in amino acids: CAISDGGSYEQYF. For the CDR3, the DNA is TGTGCCATCAGTGATGGGGGTTCCTACGAGCAGTACTTC.